This is a list of T cell receptor beta chains from one sample in a study of identical twins. TCRdb reprocessed the 5' RACE reads with MiXCR, giving one entry per CDR3 protein. This table has 400,000 to 500,000 distinct CDR3 sequences, 13% to 15% appearing once. The same sample was also used in a study of yellow fever vaccine responses in identical twins.

The sequenced sample was CD4+ T cells sorted from blood. The receptors were gathered from a woman in her late teens or twenties in good health. Each CDR3 is given with its conserved first and last residue. The D gene is left open where the match is weak. Expanded clones are given a class, and other clones once, few, many or no size at all.

J	V	D	size	CDR3	DNA
TRBJ2-1	TRBV10-3	NA	many	CAISESSRNEQFF	TGTGCCATCAGTGAGTCGAGTCGGAATGAGCAGTTCTTC
TRBJ2-7	TRBV2	NA	NA	CASSESQGMYEQYF	TGTGCCAGCAGTGAGTCGCAGGGAATGTACGAGCAGTACTTC
TRBJ2-1	TRBV6-1	NA	few	CASSGQGLHNEQFF	TGTGCCAGCAGTGGCCAGGGCCTCCACAATGAGCAGTTCTTC
TRBJ2-5	TRBV6-2/TRBV6-3	NA	NA	CASSEPGLGETQYF	TGTGCCAGCAGTGAGCCGGGACTCGGAGAGACCCAGTACTTC
TRBJ1-1	TRBV12-3/TRBV12-4	NA	NA	CASSRAFNTEAFF	TGTGCCAGCAGTCGTGCTTTCAACACTGAAGCTTTCTTT
TRBJ2-7	TRBV4-2	TRBD2	few	CASSQDAGESYEQYF	TGTGCCAGCAGCCAAGACGCGGGAGAGAGCTACGAGCAGTACTTC
TRBJ2-5	TRBV20-1	NA	many	CSARGGPSQETQYF	TGCAGTGCTAGAGGAGGCCCGTCGCAAGAGACCCAGTACTTC
TRBJ2-1	TRBV18	NA	NA	CASSPQRGDEQFF	TGTGCCAGCTCACCACAGAGGGGTGATGAGCAGTTCTTC
TRBJ2-7	TRBV27	NA	many	CASSFGTASYEQYF	TGTGCCAGCAGTTTCGGGACGGCATCCTACGAGCAGTACTTC
TRBJ2-7	TRBV6-2/TRBV6-3	NA	NA	CASSYGAINPYEQYF	TGTGCCAGCAGTTACGGGGCGATTAATCCCTACGAGCAGTACTTC
TRBJ2-1	TRBV6-2/TRBV6-3	NA	NA	CASSYSSNRALTYNEQFF	TGTGCCAGCAGTTACTCGAGTAACAGGGCACTCACCTACAATGAGCAGTTCTTC
TRBJ2-5	TRBV3-1	NA	many	CASSQDEETQYF	TGTGCCAGCAGCCAAGATGAAGAGACCCAGTACTTC
TRBJ2-4	TRBV6-2/TRBV6-3	TRBD2	few	CASSLASGRILAKNIQYF	TGTGCCAGCAGTTTGGCTAGCGGGAGGATTCTAGCCAAAAACATTCAGTACTTC
TRBJ2-5	TRBV7-2	TRBD2	NA	CASRAGGPSQETQYF	TGTGCCAGCAGGGCGGGGGGGCCATCACAAGAGACCCAGTACTTC
TRBJ2-1	TRBV20-1	NA	NA	CSASQGMAFYNEQFF	TGCAGTGCTAGTCAGGGGATGGCTTTCTACAATGAGCAGTTCTTC
TRBJ2-1	TRBV9	TRBD2	NA	CASSASSGRTPSSYNEQFF	TGTGCCAGCAGCGCATCTAGCGGGAGGACACCCAGCTCCTACAATGAGCAGTTCTTC
TRBJ1-1	TRBV6-5	NA	few	CASSSPSAEAFF	TGTGCCAGCAGTTCCCCCAGTGCTGAAGCTTTCTTT
TRBJ2-7	TRBV29-1	NA	NA	CSVGQASSYEQYF	TGCAGCGTGGGTCAGGCGAGCTCCTACGAGCAGTACTTC
TRBJ2-3	TRBV28	TRBD1	NA	CASSLPGTGETDTQYF	TGTGCCAGCAGTTTACCCGGGACAGGAGAGACAGATACGCAGTATTTT
TRBJ2-7	TRBV2	TRBD2	few	CASSEVTSDMRSYEQYF	TGTGCCAGCAGTGAAGTAACTAGCGACATGAGGTCCTACGAGCAGTACTTC
TRBJ2-3	TRBV3-1	TRBD1	NA	CASSPNQGANTDTQYF	TGTGCCAGCAGCCCCAACCAGGGGGCTAACACAGATACGCAGTATTTT
TRBJ2-7	TRBV6-5	NA	many	CASSYSTVAMGYEQYF	TGTGCCAGCAGTTACTCGACGGTAGCGATGGGTTACGAGCAGTACTTC
TRBJ1-1	TRBV6-2/TRBV6-3	NA	many	CASSYANGQNTEAFF	TGTGCCAGCAGTTACGCGAACGGACAGAACACTGAAGCTTTCTTT
TRBJ2-7	TRBV6-4	TRBD1	NA	CASNPHLDRETYEQYF	TGTGCCAGCAACCCCCATTTGGACAGGGAAACCTACGAGCAGTACTTC
TRBJ2-1	TRBV19	NA	few	CASSSDEQFF	TGTGCCAGTAGTTCTGATGAGCAGTTCTTC
TRBJ2-1	TRBV28	TRBD2	few	CASTQLETPSGGAGEQFF	TGTGCCAGCACCCAACTCGAAACTCCTAGCGGGGGGGCCGGTGAGCAGTTCTTC
TRBJ2-5	TRBV7-9	NA	NA	CASSLGSTGIQETQYF	TGTGCCAGCAGCTTAGGCTCGACAGGTATCCAAGAGACCCAGTACTTC
TRBJ1-4	TRBV6-1	NA	NA	CASRDNAGILGEKLFF	TGTGCCAGCAGAGACAACGCGGGGATTTTAGGGGAAAAACTGTTTTTT
TRBJ2-5	TRBV10-3	NA	few	CAIGGWETQYF	TGTGCCATCGGGGGGTGGGAGACCCAGTACTTC
TRBJ2-1	TRBV5-1	NA	few	CASSLGAGIIGEQFF	TGCGCCAGCAGCTTAGGAGCAGGGATAATCGGTGAGCAGTTCTTC
TRBJ2-3	TRBV20-1	NA	few	CSASPDTQYF	TGCAGTGCTAGTCCAGATACGCAGTATTTT
TRBJ1-2	TRBV10-3	NA	NA	CAISESLTGRDGYTF	TGTGCCATCAGTGAGTCTCTAACAGGAAGAGATGGCTACACCTTC
TRBJ2-5	TRBV7-9	TRBD1	few	CASSVQGWGLVETQYF	TGTGCCAGCAGCGTACAGGGGTGGGGCTTGGTAGAGACCCAGTACTTC
TRBJ2-7	TRBV2	TRBD1	NA	CASIWDSPYEQYF	TGTGCCAGCATTTGGGACAGCCCCTACGAGCAGTACTTC
TRBJ2-1	TRBV2	NA	few	CASRPTAYEQFF	TGTGCCAGCAGACCTACGGCGTATGAGCAGTTCTTC
TRBJ2-3	TRBV7-3	TRBD1	NA	CASSRNRGLGTDTQYF	TGTGCCAGCAGCCGGAACAGGGGGCTTGGTACAGATACGCAGTATTTT
TRBJ2-2	TRBV12-3/TRBV12-4	NA	many	CASSRGTANTGELFF	TGTGCCAGCAGTCGGGGGACAGCGAACACCGGGGAGCTGTTTTTT
TRBJ2-2	TRBV12-3/TRBV12-4	NA	few	CASSFGRGQNTGELFF	TGTGCCAGCAGTTTTGGGAGGGGGCAGAACACCGGGGAGCTGTTTTTT
TRBJ2-5	TRBV29-1	TRBD2	NA	CSVVTSGKETQYF	TGCAGCGTCGTCACTAGCGGGAAGGAGACCCAGTACTTC
TRBJ2-2	TRBV4-3	TRBD2	NA	CASSQDLFTSGVNTGELFF	TGCGCCAGCAGCCAAGATCTTTTTACTAGCGGGGTGAACACCGGGGAGCTGTTTTTT
TRBJ1-2	TRBV6-1	NA	NA	CASSQQLHYGYTF	TGTGCCAGCAGTCAACAGCTTCACTATGGCTACACCTTC
TRBJ2-1	TRBV2	NA	NA	CASKVAEDNEQFF	TGTGCCAGCAAGGTAGCGGAAGACAATGAGCAGTTCTTC
TRBJ1-2	TRBV7-2	NA	few	CASRPTQGEGYTF	TGTGCCAGCAGACCGACACAGGGCGAAGGCTACACCTTC
TRBJ2-1	TRBV6-2/TRBV6-3	TRBD2	NA	CASKAASGRPYNEQFF	TGTGCCAGCAAGGCGGCTAGCGGGAGGCCTTACAATGAGCAGTTCTTC
TRBJ2-1	TRBV12-3/TRBV12-4	TRBD2	NA	CASSPRAGAGASYNEQFF	TGTGCCAGCAGCCCCAGAGCTGGAGCGGGGGCCTCCTACAATGAGCAGTTCTTC
TRBJ2-2	TRBV10-2	NA	many	CASTRGGDTGELFF	TGCGCCAGCACTAGGGGGGGAGACACCGGGGAGCTGTTTTTT
TRBJ2-5	TRBV13	TRBD1	NA	CASRRGDRDHETQYF	TGTGCCAGCAGGAGGGGGGACAGGGACCATGAGACCCAGTACTTC
TRBJ2-1	TRBV20-1	TRBD2	NA	CSARPPSGGLAGWGVWEQFF	TGCAGTGCTAGACCCCCATCGGGTGGACTAGCGGGATGGGGTGTCTGGGAGCAGTTCTTC
TRBJ2-1	TRBV4-3	NA	few	CASSQEKAVAGHNEQFF	TGCGCCAGCAGCCAGGAAAAGGCAGTAGCCGGACACAATGAGCAGTTCTTC
TRBJ1-5	TRBV20-1	NA	few	CSARDPSGGFSRHF	TGCAGTGCTAGAGATCCTTCTGGCGGCTTCAGCCGGCATTTT
TRBJ2-5	TRBV4-2	TRBD2	NA	CASSQDSLAGAKQETQYF	TGTGCCAGCAGCCAAGATAGCCTAGCGGGGGCAAAACAAGAGACCCAGTACTTC
TRBJ1-5	TRBV20-1	NA	NA	CSARTPRGSNQPQHF	TGCAGTGCTAGAACCCCTAGGGGTAGCAATCAGCCCCAGCATTTT
TRBJ2-7	TRBV11-3	NA	few	CASSQEALYEQYF	TGTGCCAGCAGTCAAGAAGCCCTTTACGAGCAGTACTTC
TRBJ1-5	TRBV6-1	TRBD1	NA	CASSTGGASQPQHF	TGTGCCAGCAGTACAGGGGGCGCGAGTCAGCCCCAGCATTTT
TRBJ2-7	TRBV6-1	TRBD2	NA	CASRAISGSSYEQYF	TGTGCCAGCAGAGCCATTAGCGGGAGCTCCTACGAGCAGTACTTC